This TCR beta chain was captured in a study of T cells in Graves' hyperthyroidism and ophthalmopathy. RNA transcripts were the template for amplifying TCR beta CDR3 regions. The primer set for the first-round RT-PCR of the TCR CDR3 was HTBI. TCRdb re-called the multiplex PCR reads through MiXCR, storing one row per CDR3 protein. In the table there are 700,000 or so distinct CDR3 sequences, more than 12% of which are singletons. Germline lookup yields CDR1 SGHRS and CDR2 YFSETQ. V was clipped by 1 base and J by 4 bases; unmatched bases: 3. This CDR3 is 15 amino acids long. The chain is built from TRBV5-1 and TRBJ2-1; 9 nucleotides align to TRBD1. This TCR was sampled from a woman in her fifties or sixties with Graves' ophthalmopathy. The sample was blood. CDR3 sequence reads: CASSLPGQGYNEQFF. CDR3 sequence (DNA): TGCGCCAGCAGCTTGCCGGGACAGGGATACAATGAGCAGTTCTTC.